These 19 T cell receptor beta chains were sequenced from one sample in a study of post-analysis software for immune sequencing data. Study-level findings and limits: Patients used about 5 TRBV segments, including TRBV5-6, TRBV5-1 and TRBV20-1, more often than controls.

cDNA libraries of TCR beta carried unique molecular identifiers. TCRdb reanalysed the PCR reads using MiXCR and keeps one entry per CDR3 protein. This sample has about 200,000 distinct CDR3 sequences; over 25% occur once, and the top ten carry 3.4%. These TCRs are of unknown antigen specificity. Sequencing was carried out using blood. The receptors come from a girl aged 2 to 17 with multiple sclerosis.

This clonotype was found once. A much larger clone lies a single base off, so this may be a read error. The chain joins TRBV20-1 to TRBJ2-4; 7 bases align to TRBD2. Germline V CDR1 and CDR2: DFQATT, SNEGSKA (reference sequence). V was clipped by 3 bases and J by 13 bases; unmatched bases: 18. The CDR3 runs to 15 residues. DNA for the CDR3: TGCAGTGCTAGCCCACTAGCGAGCGCCTACAATGAGCAGTACTTC. Its translation: CSASPLASAYNEQYF.

The V call is TRBV5-1, the J call TRBJ2-3; 7 nucleotides line up with TRBD1. Unmatched junction bases numbered 3, after V lost 5 bases and J lost 6 bases. This CDR3 is 12 amino acids long. Germline lookup yields CDR1 SGHRS and CDR2 YFSETQ. CDR3 nucleotide sequence: TGCGCCAGCAGGACAGGGCTGGATACGCAGTATTTT. It specifies CASRTGLDTQYF.

With respect to this clonotype: This may arise from a read error, as a much more abundant clone is one base away. The chain couples TRBV11-2 to TRBJ2-4; 11 nucleotides align to TRBD2. This CDR3 contains 18 residues. Germline V gene lookup returns CDR1 SGHAT and CDR2 FQNNGV. V dropped 1 base and J dropped 13; count of bases not matched to a gene: 18. CDR3 region: CASSLVTSGGRPYNEQYF. The CDR3 nucleotides are TGTGCCAGCAGCTTAGTAACTAGCGGGGGCCGACCCTACAATGAGCAGTACTTC.

A few counts support this clonotype. A read error is possible here, since a much larger clone lies one base away. The chain combines TRBV5-1 with TRBJ2-4; 10 bases line up with TRBD2. Germline CDR1 reads SGHRS; CDR2 reads YFSETQ. The CDR3 is made up of 15 amino acids. The ends lost 0 bases at V and 13 bases at J; junction bases unmatched: 10. CDR3 sequence reads: CASSLGAGGNNEQYF. DNA for the CDR3: TGCGCCAGCAGCTTGGGAGCGGGAGGGAACAATGAGCAGTACTTC.

The chain couples TRBV5-1 to TRBJ2-3, with 14 bases lining up with TRBD2. Germline V gives CDR1 SGHRS, CDR2 YFSETQ. The CDR3 is made up of 17 amino acids. With V trimmed by 2 bases and J by 5 bases, 7 bases remained unmatched. CDR3 sequence reads: CASSFLGLAGAGDTQYF. The DNA of the CDR3 is TGCGCCAGCAGCTTCCTGGGACTAGCGGGGGCAGGAGATACGCAGTATTTT.

The J gene is TRBJ2-1, the V gene TRBV7-9; 11 positions match TRBD2. Germline CDR1 reads SEHNR; CDR2 reads FQNEAQ (reference sequence). The CDR3 extends over 18 amino acids. The J segment lost 4 bases and the V segment lost 0 bases, leaving 8 bases of the junction unmatched. In nucleotides, the CDR3 is TGTGCCAGCAGCTTAGCCCTCCTGACTAGCGGGGTTTACAATGAGCAGTTCTTC. It is translated as CASSLALLTSGVYNEQFF.

Comment on this clonotype: Being one base from a much bigger clone, this may be a read error. The rearrangement links TRBV6-5 to TRBJ2-1, with D maybe TRBD2 (5 bases). The CDR3 sequence is 12 residues long. V was cut by 2 bases and J by 13 bases, with 12 bases left in between. Germline V gives CDR1 MNHEY, CDR2 SVGAGI. This chain's CDR3 is CASSYGGETQFF. Written as DNA, the CDR3 is TGTGCCAGCAGTTACGGAGGCGAGACCCAGTTCTTC.

The chain links TRBV6-6 to TRBJ2-7, with D hard to call. Trimming cost V 2 bases and J 0 bases, with 8 bases left between them. The germline CDR1 and CDR2 sequences are MNHNY and SVGAGI (reference sequence). The length of the CDR3 is 14 residues. The CDR3 coding sequence is TGTGCCAGCAGTTACGGCAGTAGCTCCTACGAGCAGTACTTC. This sequence encodes CASSYGSSSYEQYF.

This sequence joins TRBV5-1 and TRBJ2-5, with D unresolved. The J call may not be correct, given that the DNA end is closer to TRBJ2-7. The CDR3 consists of 15 residues. Germline V lookup: CDR1 SGHRS, CDR2 YFSETQ. The CDR3 spells CASSPQAQSTTEQYF. The CDR3 nucleotides read TGCGCCAGCAGCCCTCAGGCCCAATCAACCACCGAGCAGTACTTC.

About this clonotype itself: A much larger clone lies one base from this, so it may be a read error. This sequence joins TRBV29-1 and TRBJ2-1; D is possibly TRBD1 (7 bases). The germline gives CDR1 SQVTM, CDR2 ANQGSEA. The CDR3 is 13 residues long. Trimming removed 3 bases at V and 10 bases at J, with 16 bases between. In nucleotides, the CDR3 is TGCAGCGTTGACAGGGGGAACGCGGGGGAGCAGTTCTTC. It codes for CSVDRGNAGEQFF.

This clonotype was recorded at least ten times. This sequence joins TRBV3-1 and TRBJ2-7; a weak D match, TRBD2 (6 bases). The ends were cut back, 4 bases at V and 3 bases at J, with 16 bases in the middle. This CDR3 spans 15 amino acids. CDR1 LGHDT and CDR2 YNNKEL come from the germline V gene (reference sequence). CDR3 in DNA: TGTGCCAGCAGCCTCGGCCGGGGAGGATTCTACGAGCAGTACTTC. Its translation is CASSLGRGGFYEQYF.

The rearrangement joins TRBV6-1 to TRBJ2-7, with D hard to call. The CDR3 is 14 residues long. Per the germline V gene, CDR1 is MNHNS and CDR2 is SASEGT. Trimming cost V 4 bases and J 3 bases, with 13 bases left between them. Written as DNA, the CDR3 is TGTGCCAGCAGTGGGGCGGCAGCCAACTACGAGCAGTACTTC. This sequence encodes CASSGAAANYEQYF.

This clonotype was seen ten or more times. The chain carries TRBV10-3 and TRBJ2-3; 9 positions match TRBD1. This CDR3 region has 13 residues. V was clipped by 6 bases and J by 5 bases; unmatched bases: 3. Germline V gene data show CDR1 as ENHRY and CDR2 as SYGVKD. CDR3 sequence: CAIRGQGEDTQYF. CDR3 nucleotide sequence: TGTGCCATCAGGGGACAGGGAGAAGATACGCAGTATTTT.

At least ten counts were recorded for this clonotype. The chain combines TRBV12-3 or TRBV12-4 with TRBJ2-7; a weak D match, TRBD2 (7 bases). CDR3 length: 15 amino acids. V gave up 6 bases and J gave up 3 bases, with 18 bases separating them. The CDR3 reads CASRGGGQGSYEQYF. CDR3 nucleotide sequence: TGTGCCAGCAGGGGGGGGGGCCAGGGAAGCTACGAGCAGTACTTC.

This clonotype was recorded a few times. The rearrangement links TRBV2 to TRBJ2-1; the match to TRBD1 covers 8 bases. V shed 5 bases and J 4 bases; nucleotides not matched to a gene: 7. This CDR3 is built from 15 residues. The germline V gene has CDR1 SNHLY and CDR2 FYNNEI. CDR3 region: CASSIDRGRYNEQFF. The CDR3 DNA sequence: TGTGCCAGCAGTATTGACAGGGGTCGTTACAATGAGCAGTTCTTC.

The V call is TRBV4-2, the J call TRBJ2-3; D not resolved. The germline V gene has CDR1 LGHNA and CDR2 YNFKEQ. Between the trimmed V and J ends, which lost 0 bases and 0 bases, there was a span of 10 bases. CDR3 size: 16 residues. The CDR3 sequence is CASSQDGSRSTDTQYF. The CDR3 nucleotides are TGTGCCAGCAGCCAAGACGGTAGCCGAAGCACAGATACGCAGTATTTT.

This chain joins TRBV27 and TRBJ2-7, with a possible D match to TRBD2 (5 bases). Trimming took 3 bases from V and 2 from J, leaving 11 bases between them. The length of the CDR3 is 14 residues. CDR1 and CDR2 (germline): MNHEY, SMNVEV (reference sequence). CDR3: CASSLRRAPYEQYF. In DNA, the CDR3 is TGTGCCAGCAGTTTGAGGCGGGCACCCTACGAGCAGTACTTC.

Many counts were recorded for this clonotype. This rearrangement joins TRBV6-6 to TRBJ1-5; the D gene is possibly TRBD1 (5 bases). The germline V gene encodes CDR1 MNHNY and CDR2 SVGAGI (reference sequence). V was pared by 4 bases and J by 4 bases, with 8 bases between. The CDR3 is 13 amino acids. The CDR3 coding sequence is TGTGCCAGCAGTTGGGGGTCGAATCAGCCCCAGCATTTT. It yields the protein CASSWGSNQPQHF.

This clonotype was seen at least ten times. The J gene is TRBJ2-5, the V gene TRBV7-9; possibly TRBD1 for D (6 bases). CDR3 size: 15 residues. CDR1 SEHNR and CDR2 FQNEAQ come from the germline V gene (reference sequence). The germline V and J ends were trimmed by 1 base and 2 bases, with 11 bases remaining between them. CDR3 bases: TGTGCCAGCAGCTTAGTTTCGACAGGACAAGAGACCCAGTACTTC. Translated, it gives CASSLVSTGQETQYF.